One and the same sample provided the 26 T cell receptor beta chains below, sequenced in a study of cytomegalovirus exposure and HLA in healthy donors. 13 Jbeta primers and 60 Vbeta primers were used for the PCR. Clones were read by immunoSEQ multiplex PCR, and TCRdb kept only the in-frame ones, dropping some. The sample comprises 76,000 or so clones, over 65% of which are singletons, and roughly a sixth rests with the top ten. The sequenced sample was PBMCs. Receptors were obtained from a woman aged 40-49 years in good health and CMV-seropositive.

The chain recombines TRBV2 with TRBJ2-3; TRBD2 matches 9 bases. Germline CDR1 and CDR2: SNHLY and FYNNEI. Unmatched junction bases numbered 11, after V lost 6 bases and J lost 1 base. This CDR3 is 17 amino acids long. Here the CDR3 DNA reads TGTGCCAGCAGGGACGCCTTGACTAGCGGAGGCACAGATACGCAGTATTTT. Amino acids: CASRDALTSGGTDTQYF.

This sequence joins TRBV5-1 and TRBJ2-7; 8 bases fit TRBD1. V trimming: 0 bases; J trimming: 5 bases; junction bases outside the gene matches: 13. The CDR3 is 17 residues long. Germline CDR1 SGHRS, CDR2 YFSETQ. CDR3 region: CASSLGTGLVGTNEQYF. The CDR3 DNA reads as TGCGCCAGCAGCTTGGGGACAGGGCTAGTCGGGACCAACGAGCAGTACTTC.

The rearrangement uses TRBV25-1 and TRBJ2-3; D perhaps matches TRBD2 (7 bases). Trimming removed 1 base from V and 4 bases from J, with 18 bases in between. CDR3 length: 17 residues. Germline V gene lookup returns CDR1 MGHDK and CDR2 SYGVNS. The CDR3: CASSEWGGARGADTQYF. CDR3 coding DNA: TGTGCCAGCAGTGAATGGGGGGGCGCGAGGGGCGCAGATACGCAGTATTTT.

In DNA, the CDR3 is TGTGCCAGCAGCGCCCACCCGCCCAGCGAAAATGAAAAACTGTTTTTT. It codes for CASSAHPPSENEKLFF. V usage is TRBV7-3 and J usage is TRBJ1-4; D remains ambiguous. This CDR3 contains 16 residues. Germline values: CDR1 SGHTA, CDR2 FQGTGA. V was cut by 5 bases and J by 5 bases, with 18 bases left in between.

The V call is TRBV7-2, the J call TRBJ2-2; TRBD1 is a possible D gene (5 bases). V shed 5 bases and J shed 4 bases, with 11 bases lying between them. This CDR3 is built from 14 residues. Germline CDR1 and CDR2: SGHTA and FQGNSA. CDR3 DNA sequence: TGTGCCAGCAGCGTACAGGTTTCCACCGGGGAGCTGTTTTTT. It specifies CASSVQVSTGELFF.

The chain carries TRBV11-3 and TRBJ2-1, with D tentatively TRBD2 (6 bases). There are 15 residues in the CDR3. Germline assignment: CDR1 SGHNT and CDR2 YENEEA. V shed 5 bases and J shed 10 bases, with 21 bases lying between them. The CDR3 DNA reads as TGTGCCAGCAGCCCCGGGACTGAGGGGTCAGGGGAGCAGTTCTTC. Protein product: CASSPGTEGSGEQFF.

This clone showed up just a few times. This CDR3 fails to terminate in the conserved phenylalanine or tryptophan, so it likely reflects a read error. The rearrangement links TRBV4-3 to TRBJ2-3, with 8 bases fitting TRBD2. V lost 3 bases to trimming and J lost 5 bases; unmatched junction nucleotides: 10. This CDR3 spans 16 amino acids. Germline V CDR1 and CDR2: LGHNA, YSLEER. CDR3 DNA: TGCGCCAGCAGCCATACGCACAGCGGGAGCGGAGATACGCAGTATGTT. Encoded protein: CASSHTHSGSGDTQYV.

CDR3 coding DNA: TGCAGCGTGACCGGGGTGGGAAACACTGAAGCTTTCTTT. It encodes CSVTGVGNTEAFF. The chain joins TRBV29-1 to TRBJ1-1; D not certain. The V end lost 6 bases, the J end lost 2 bases, and 13 bases lay between the germline ends. The CDR3 spans 13 residues. Germline assignment: CDR1 SQVTM and CDR2 ANQGSEA.

This rearrangement joins TRBV7-2 to TRBJ1-4, with 8 bases identical to TRBD1. J gave up 3 bases and V 5 bases, and 2 bases lay outside the gene matches. The CDR3 totals 14 residues. Germline CDR1 SGHTA, CDR2 FQGNSA. The CDR3 bases are TGTGCCAGCAGCCGGGACAGGCCTAATGAAAAACTGTTTTTT. Its translation is CASSRDRPNEKLFF. The full variable domain, rest sourced from reference TRBV7-2 and TRBJ1-4, is GAGVSQSPSNKVTEKGKDVELRCDPISGHTALYWYRQSLGQGLEFLIYFQGNSAPDKSGLPSDRFSAERTGGSVSTLTIQRTQQEDSAVYLCASSRDRPNEKLFFGSGTQLSVL.

The chain couples TRBV7-9 to TRBJ1-1; D gene unclear. The germline CDR1 and CDR2 sequences are SEHNR and FQNEAQ (reference sequence). CDR3 length: 12 amino acids. The V gene lost 7 bases and the J gene lost 5 bases, with 11 bases spanning the gap. Written as DNA, the CDR3 is TGTGCCAGCACCCAGCGAGGGACTGAAGCTTTCTTT. It codes for CASTQRGTEAFF.

The chain links TRBV7-2 to TRBJ1-1, with 9 bases matching TRBD1. The CDR3 extends over 13 amino acids. Germline trimming cut 6 bases from V and 6 bases from J; bases unmatched to any gene: 5. Germline V gene lookup returns CDR1 SGHTA and CDR2 FQGNSA. In nucleotides, the CDR3 is TGTGCCAGCAGGACAGGGGGGCCCTCTGAAGCTTTCTTT. Residues: CASRTGGPSEAFF.

The V call is TRBV10-2, the J call TRBJ2-7; 7 nucleotides align to TRBD1. The V and J ends lost 6 bases and 7 bases, in that order; junction bases with no gene match: 18. The CDR3 is 16 amino acids. The germline V gene encodes CDR1 WSHSY and CDR2 SAAADI. This chain's CDR3 is CASRRGGLLISGEQYF. The CDR3 coding sequence is TGCGCCAGCAGAAGAGGGGGCTTGCTGATTTCGGGGGAGCAGTACTTC.

This clone turned up a few times. V is TRBV7-9 and J is TRBJ1-5; the D gene is possibly TRBD1 (5 bases). This CDR3 spans 14 amino acids. V was pared by 5 bases and J by 2 bases, with 10 bases between. Germline lookup yields CDR1 SEHNR and CDR2 FQNEAQ (reference sequence). The CDR3 here is CASSQGGGNQPQHF. In DNA, the CDR3 is TGTGCCAGCAGCCAGGGAGGGGGCAATCAGCCCCAGCATTTT.

Judged by abundance, this clone is medium-sized. The J gene is TRBJ1-1, the V gene TRBV7-9; 8 nucleotides align to TRBD1. CDR3 length: 15 amino acids. Germline assignment: CDR1 SEHNR and CDR2 FQNEAQ (reference sequence). V shed 5 bases, J shed 4 bases, and the junction held 9 bases outside the gene matches. CDR3 residues: CASSSTTGQGTEAFF. The CDR3 DNA sequence: TGTGCCAGCAGCAGCACAACTGGACAGGGCACTGAAGCTTTCTTT.

The chain links TRBV13 to TRBJ2-1, with D possibly TRBD2 on 5 matching bases. Germline-derived CDR1 and CDR2 are PRHDT and FYEKMQ (reference sequence). CDR3 length: 14 residues. V shed 3 bases and J shed 4 bases, with 10 bases lying between them. The CDR3 loop is CASSFEGVYNEQFF. For the CDR3, the DNA is TGTGCCAGCAGCTTCGAGGGAGTTTACAATGAGCAGTTCTTC. Based on the CDR3 plus reference TRBV13 and TRBJ2-1, the full variable domain is AAGVIQSPRHLIKEKRETATLKCYPIPRHDTVYWYQQGPGQDPQFLISFYEKMQSDKGSIPDRFSAQQFSDYHSELNMSSLELGDSALYFCASSFEGVYNEQFFGPGTRLTVL.

A word on this clone: The sample holds other DNA sequences that translate to the same CDR3. For the CDR3, the DNA is TGTGCCAGCAGCCCCGGACTAGCGGACTACGAGCAGTACTTC. Translated: CASSPGLADYEQYF. The rearrangement links TRBV5-4 to TRBJ2-7, with TRBD2 matching over 10 bases. The CDR3 sequence is 14 residues long. Germline trimming cut 4 bases from V and 3 bases from J; bases unmatched to any gene: 4. Germline loops: CDR1 SGHNT, CDR2 YYREEE (reference sequence).

With respect to this clone: Only one base separates this from a far larger clonotype, so it likely reflects a read error. This chain connects TRBV4-1 to TRBJ1-4, with D perhaps matching TRBD1 (5 bases). Per the germline V gene, CDR1 is MGHRA and CDR2 is YSYEKL. V lost 5 bases and J lost 7, with 14 bases in between. The CDR3 is 14 residues long. This CDR3 reads CASSLRAQGEKLFF. The DNA of the CDR3 is TGCGCCAGCAGCTTACGGGCGCAGGGTGAAAAACTGTTTTTT.

V gene TRBV7-9 combines with J gene TRBJ2-5; tentatively, D is TRBD2 (6 bases). CDR3 size: 13 residues. From germline, CDR1 is SEHNR and CDR2 FQNEAQ (reference sequence). V gave up 7 bases and J gave up 7 bases, with 16 bases separating them. The CDR3 protein is CASTHELEGTQYF. CDR3 bases: TGTGCCAGCACCCACGAACTGGAGGGGACCCAGTACTTC.

This clone has a handful of counts. J is TRBJ1-1 and V is TRBV2; D gene unclear. This CDR3 region has 12 residues. V was clipped by 5 bases and J by 6 bases, with 10 bases between them. Germline V gene lookup returns CDR1 SNHLY and CDR2 FYNNEI. The CDR3 here is CASSHGSAEAFF. The CDR3 bases are TGTGCCAGCAGTCACGGGAGCGCTGAAGCTTTCTTT.

This chain joins TRBV5-1 and TRBJ1-1; no firm D call. Germline CDR1 SGHRS, CDR2 YFSETQ. The CDR3 is made up of 12 amino acids. The V gene lost 4 bases and the J gene lost 5 bases, with 9 bases spanning the gap. CDR3: CASSAAGTEAFF. The CDR3 nucleotides are TGCGCCAGCAGCGCGGCGGGGACTGAAGCTTTCTTT.

The V gene is TRBV25-1, the J gene TRBJ2-5; weak D call: TRBD1 (6 bases). This CDR3 comprises 13 residues. Germline CDR1 is MGHDK and CDR2 is SYGVNS. Deletions cut 8 bases from V and 0 bases from J, with 10 bases between. CDR3: CASRRGYQETQYF. CDR3 nucleotide sequence: TGTGCCAGCCGTAGGGGGTACCAAGAGACCCAGTACTTC.

This clone was observed a few times. The J gene is TRBJ2-3, the V gene TRBV7-9, with a possible D match to TRBD1 (6 bases). CDR1 is SEHNR, CDR2 FQNEAQ, per germline (reference sequence). Deletions cut 5 bases from V and 6 bases from J, with 15 bases between. CDR3 length: 14 amino acids. This CDR3 reads CASSEAGAGDTQYF. The CDR3 nucleotides are TGTGCCAGCAGCGAGGCAGGGGCCGGGGATACGCAGTATTTT.

The J gene is TRBJ2-5, the V gene TRBV19; D ambiguous. The length of the CDR3 is 16 residues. V lost 4 bases to trimming and J lost 1 base, with 16 bases between them. From germline, CDR1 is LNHDA and CDR2 SQIVND (reference sequence). CDR3 in DNA: TGTGCCAGTAGTAGAGGTTGGAGTGTGGGCCAAGAGACCCAGTACTTC. Translated: CASSRGWSVGQETQYF.

The rearrangement joins TRBV7-9 to TRBJ1-3; no definite D call. This CDR3 has 13 residues. Germline CDR1 SEHNR, CDR2 FQNEAQ (reference sequence). V dropped 10 bases and J dropped 8 bases, with 18 bases sitting between them. The CDR3 nucleotides are TGTGCCACCTTGAACAGTTTAGTCGACACCATATATTTT. This gives the protein CATLNSLVDTIYF.

V is TRBV6-5 and J is TRBJ1-2; no clear D gene. The CDR3 covers 15 residues. V dropped 6 bases and J dropped 8 bases, with 22 bases sitting between them. CDR1 and CDR2 from the germline V gene are MNHEY and SVGAGI. The CDR3 DNA reads TGTGCCAGCAGCCCCAAAGTTGAGCAGGTATACGGCTACACCTTC. This sequence encodes CASSPKVEQVYGYTF.

The chain recombines TRBV6-1 with TRBJ2-7; 9 positions agree with TRBD1. This CDR3 comprises 15 residues. Germline loops: CDR1 MNHNS, CDR2 SASEGT. Germline trimming cut 0 bases from V and 6 bases from J; bases unmatched to any gene: 6. The CDR3 loop reads CASSEAGGQGTEQYF. The CDR3 DNA follows: TGTGCCAGCAGTGAAGCGGGGGGACAGGGCACCGAGCAGTACTTC.